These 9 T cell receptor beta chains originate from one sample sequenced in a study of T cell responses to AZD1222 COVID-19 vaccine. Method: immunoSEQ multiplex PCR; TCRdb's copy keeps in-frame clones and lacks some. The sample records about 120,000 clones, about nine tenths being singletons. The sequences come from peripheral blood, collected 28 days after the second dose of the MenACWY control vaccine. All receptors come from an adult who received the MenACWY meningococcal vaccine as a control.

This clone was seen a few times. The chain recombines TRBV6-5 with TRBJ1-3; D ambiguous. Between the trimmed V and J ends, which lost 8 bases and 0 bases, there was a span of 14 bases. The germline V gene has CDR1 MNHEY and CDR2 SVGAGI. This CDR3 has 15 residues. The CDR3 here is CASCPEAGSGNTIYF. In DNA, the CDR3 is TGTGCCAGCTGCCCAGAGGCGGGCTCTGGAAACACCATATATTTT.

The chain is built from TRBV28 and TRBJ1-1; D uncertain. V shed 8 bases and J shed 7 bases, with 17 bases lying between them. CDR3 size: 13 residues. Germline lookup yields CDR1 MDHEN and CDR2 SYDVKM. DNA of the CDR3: TGTGCCAGCGCTAACCGTACAGCTAGTGAAGCTTTCTTT. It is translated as CASANRTASEAFF.

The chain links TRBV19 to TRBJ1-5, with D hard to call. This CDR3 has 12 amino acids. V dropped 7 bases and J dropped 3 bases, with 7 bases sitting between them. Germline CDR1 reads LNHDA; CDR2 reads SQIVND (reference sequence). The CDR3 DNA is TGTGCCAGTACGTTGAACAATCAGCCCCAGCATTTT. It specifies CASTLNNQPQHF.

In DNA form, the CDR3 reads TGCGCCAGCAAGCCCCCGAACTTAGAGGGGACCCAGTACTTC. It codes for CASKPPNLEGTQYF. This rearrangement joins TRBV10-2 to TRBJ2-5, with TRBD2 as a possible D gene (5 bases). V gave up 7 bases and J gave up 7 bases, with 19 bases separating them. The CDR3 has 14 amino acids. Looked up from germline, CDR1 is WSHSY and CDR2 is SAAADI.

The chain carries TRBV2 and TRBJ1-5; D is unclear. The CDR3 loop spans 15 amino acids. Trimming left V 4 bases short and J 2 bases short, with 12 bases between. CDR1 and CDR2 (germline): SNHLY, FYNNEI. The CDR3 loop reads CASSVRTLGNQPQHF. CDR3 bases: TGTGCCAGCAGTGTCCGGACCCTGGGCAATCAGCCCCAGCATTTT.

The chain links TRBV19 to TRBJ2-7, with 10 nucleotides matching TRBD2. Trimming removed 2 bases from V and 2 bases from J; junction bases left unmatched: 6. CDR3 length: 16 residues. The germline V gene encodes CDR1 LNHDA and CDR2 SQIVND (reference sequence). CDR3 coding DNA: TGTGCCAGTAGTATAACTACTAGCGGGACGACCTACGAGCAGTACTTC. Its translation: CASSITTSGTTYEQYF.

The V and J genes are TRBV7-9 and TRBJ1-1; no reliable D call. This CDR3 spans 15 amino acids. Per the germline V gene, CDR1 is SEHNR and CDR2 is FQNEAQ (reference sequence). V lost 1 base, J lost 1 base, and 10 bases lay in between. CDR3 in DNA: TGTGCCAGCAGCTTAGTAGGCACCGAGAACACTGAAGCTTTCTTT. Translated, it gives CASSLVGTENTEAFF.

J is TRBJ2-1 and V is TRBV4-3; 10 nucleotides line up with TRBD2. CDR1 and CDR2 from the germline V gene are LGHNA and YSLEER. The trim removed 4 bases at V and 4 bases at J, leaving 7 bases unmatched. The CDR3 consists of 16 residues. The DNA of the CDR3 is TGCGCCAGCAGCCCCGTCCTAGCGGGGGCATACAATGAGCAGTTCTTC. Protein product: CASSPVLAGAYNEQFF.

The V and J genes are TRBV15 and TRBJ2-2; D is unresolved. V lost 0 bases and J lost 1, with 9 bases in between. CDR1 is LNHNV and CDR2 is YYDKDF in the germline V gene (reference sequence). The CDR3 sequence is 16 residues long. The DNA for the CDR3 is TGTGCCACCAGCAGAGAAATTAGACGGAACACCGGGGAGCTGTTTTTT. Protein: CATSREIRRNTGELFF.